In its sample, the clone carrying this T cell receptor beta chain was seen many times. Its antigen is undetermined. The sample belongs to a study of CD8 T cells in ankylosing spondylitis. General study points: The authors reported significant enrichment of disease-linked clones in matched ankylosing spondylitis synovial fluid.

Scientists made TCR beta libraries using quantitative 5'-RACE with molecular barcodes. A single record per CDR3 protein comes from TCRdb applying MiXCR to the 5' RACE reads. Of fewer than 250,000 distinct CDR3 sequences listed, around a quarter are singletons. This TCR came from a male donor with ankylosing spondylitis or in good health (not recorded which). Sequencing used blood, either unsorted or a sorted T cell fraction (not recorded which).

The CDR3 DNA reads as TGCAGTGCTAACGGACTACGAATAAATGAGCAGTTCTTC. It specifies CSANGLRINEQFF. The chain has TRBV20-1 and TRBJ2-1; D possibly corresponds to TRBD2 (6 bases). From germline, CDR1 is DFQATT and CDR2 SNEGSKA (reference sequence). The CDR3 has 13 amino acids. Trimming stripped 4 bases from V and 7 bases from J, with 14 bases between.